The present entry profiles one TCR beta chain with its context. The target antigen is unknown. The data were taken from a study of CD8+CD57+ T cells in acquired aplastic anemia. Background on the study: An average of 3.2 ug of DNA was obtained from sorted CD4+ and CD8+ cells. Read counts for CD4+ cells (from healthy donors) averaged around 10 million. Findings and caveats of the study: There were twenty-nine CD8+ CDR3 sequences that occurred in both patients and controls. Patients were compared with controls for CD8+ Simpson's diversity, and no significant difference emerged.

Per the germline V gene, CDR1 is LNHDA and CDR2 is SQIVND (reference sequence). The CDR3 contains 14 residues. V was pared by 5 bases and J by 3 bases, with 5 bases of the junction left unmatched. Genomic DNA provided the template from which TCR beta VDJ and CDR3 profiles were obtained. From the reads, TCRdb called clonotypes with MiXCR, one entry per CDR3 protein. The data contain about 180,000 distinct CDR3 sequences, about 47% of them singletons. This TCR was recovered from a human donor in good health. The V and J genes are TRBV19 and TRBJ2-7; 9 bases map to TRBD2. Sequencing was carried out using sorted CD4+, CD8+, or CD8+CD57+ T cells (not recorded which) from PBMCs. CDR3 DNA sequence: TGTGCCAGTAGTCTTAGCGGGGGCAACTACGAGCAGTACTTC. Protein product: CASSLSGGNYEQYF.